The present TCR beta chain was sequenced within a study of blood T cell repertoires in COVID-19. Study-level information: COVID-19 samples, acute and convalescent, were from the United States, Italy and Spain. Nucleic acid was either cDNA or gDNA, and it came from T cells, B-cell-depleted T cells, or PBMCs.

Original methodology: From reference gene primer amplification, estimates of nucleated cell counts were derived. TCRdb's table, derived via immunoSEQ multiplex PCR, lists solely in-frame clones and lacks some. That table furnishes V, J and clone size, whereas the DNA furnished D and trimming. The sample has 120,000 to 150,000 clones; roughly 80% are singletons. Germline V gene data show CDR1 as SQVTM and CDR2 as ANQGSEA. The CDR3 is made up of 15 amino acids. V was shortened by 5 bases and J by 2 bases, with 19 bases between the two germline ends. This chain connects TRBV29-1 to TRBJ2-7; weak D call: TRBD1 (6 bases). Sample: peripheral blood. This TCR was recovered from a human donor in a cohort sampled during active COVID-19. The CDR3 reads CSVLGAGQSTYEQYF. In DNA, the CDR3 is TGCAGCGTTCTAGGAGCCGGACAGAGCACCTACGAGCAGTACTTC.